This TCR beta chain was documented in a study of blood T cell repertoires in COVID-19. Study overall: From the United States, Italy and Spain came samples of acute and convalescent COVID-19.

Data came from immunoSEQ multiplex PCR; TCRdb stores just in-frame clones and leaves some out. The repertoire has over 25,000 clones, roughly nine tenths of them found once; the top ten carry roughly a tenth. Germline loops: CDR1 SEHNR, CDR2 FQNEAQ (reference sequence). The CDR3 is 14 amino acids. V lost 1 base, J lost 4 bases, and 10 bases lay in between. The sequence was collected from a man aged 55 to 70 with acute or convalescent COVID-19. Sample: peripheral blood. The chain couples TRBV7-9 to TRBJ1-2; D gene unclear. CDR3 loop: CASSLGSGLYGYTF. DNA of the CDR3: TGTGCCAGCAGCTTAGGGTCTGGGCTCTATGGCTACACCTTC.